This T cell receptor (beta chain) emerged from a study of CD8 T cells in ankylosing spondylitis. Germline CDR1 reads MGHRA; CDR2 reads YSYEKL. The CDR3 loop spans 16 amino acids. Trimming removed 4 bases at V and 3 bases at J, with 19 bases between. Regarding the study as a whole: As for the disease-linked clones, they showed a CD8+ phenotype and occurred at relatively low frequencies in peripheral blood. Existing reports had already noted some motif variants in reactive arthritis synovial fluid and blood. A TCR beta motif of under 10 highly homologous variants appeared characteristic of ankylosing spondylitis blood.

This clonotype was observed a handful of times. The antigen is undetermined. It was by quantitative 5'-RACE with molecular barcodes that TCR beta libraries were made. From the 5' RACE reads, TCRdb called clonotypes with MiXCR, one entry per CDR3 protein. The sample has about 140,000 distinct CDR3 sequences; about 8% are singletons. Material for sequencing was synovial fluid, either unsorted or a sorted T cell fraction (not recorded which). This sequence was found in a male donor with ankylosing spondylitis. This rearrangement joins TRBV4-1 to TRBJ2-7; a weak D match, TRBD2 (9 bases). CDR3 bases: TGCGCCAGCAGCCCTCAGGGGGCTAGCGGGAACTACGAGCAGTACTTC. It encodes CASSPQGASGNYEQYF.